This is a list of T cell receptor beta chains from one sample in a study of cytomegalovirus exposure and HLA in healthy donors. The repertoire was sequenced with immunoSEQ multiplex PCR; TCRdb's copy has only in-frame clones and lacks some. This sample yields about 150,000 clones, of which about 84% are seen a single time; around 1.3% belongs to the top ten. The source material was PBMCs. These receptors all come from a man aged 45 to 65 in good health and CMV-seropositive. The CDR3 runs from the conserved cysteine through the conserved F or W. A D gene is named only where the DNA matches it firmly. A row's size may be missing; if present it is once, few, many or a size class.

clone size: -
V gene: TRBV28
J gene: TRBJ1-2
D gene: -
CDR3 protein: CASSTNYGYTF
CDR3 DNA: TGTGCCAGCAGTACAAACTATGGCTACACCTTC

clone size: -
V gene: TRBV30
J gene: TRBJ1-1
D gene: -
CDR3 protein: CAWATGTPQRAFF
CDR3 DNA: TGTGCCTGGGCCACCGGTACTCCCCAAAGAGCTTTCTTT

clone size: -
V gene: TRBV7-2
J gene: TRBJ2-7
D gene: TRBD1
CDR3 protein: CASSSGGGTEQYF
CDR3 DNA: TGTGCCAGCAGCTCAGGGGGCGGAACCGAGCAGTACTTC

clone size: -
V gene: TRBV18
J gene: TRBJ1-1
D gene: -
CDR3 protein: CASSGQNTEAFF
CDR3 DNA: TGTGCCAGCTCAGGACAGAACACTGAAGCTTTCTTT

clone size: -
V gene: TRBV28
J gene: TRBJ2-7
D gene: -
CDR3 protein: CASSFRGGGEQYF
CDR3 DNA: TGTGCCAGCAGTTTTAGAGGGGGTGGAGAGCAGTACTTC

clone size: -
V gene: TRBV28
J gene: TRBJ1-4
D gene: -
CDR3 protein: CASTLRGIINEKLFF
CDR3 DNA: TGTGCCAGCACCCTACGCGGGATTATTAATGAAAAACTGTTTTTT

clone size: -
V gene: TRBV10-1
J gene: TRBJ2-7
D gene: TRBD1
CDR3 protein: CASSESMTGNTEQYF
CDR3 DNA: TGCGCCAGCAGTGAGTCTATGACAGGGAACACCGAGCAGTACTTC

clone size: -
V gene: TRBV15
J gene: TRBJ1-3
D gene: TRBD1
CDR3 protein: CATSRGTGAGNTIYF
CDR3 DNA: TGTGCCACCAGCAGAGGGACAGGGGCGGGAAACACCATATATTTT

clone size: -
V gene: TRBV7-2
J gene: TRBJ2-7
D gene: TRBD1
CDR3 protein: CASSQPGQLNRYEQYF
CDR3 DNA: TGTGCCAGCAGCCAACCGGGACAGCTAAATCGCTACGAGCAGTACTTC

clone size: few
V gene: TRBV7-8
J gene: TRBJ1-2
D gene: TRBD1
CDR3 protein: CASSNRDRVFAGGYTF
CDR3 DNA: TGTGCCAGCAGCAACCGGGACAGGGTTTTTGCTGGCGGCTACACCTTC

clone size: -
V gene: TRBV4-2
J gene: TRBJ2-4
D gene: TRBD1
CDR3 protein: CASSDGQGANNIQYF
CDR3 DNA: TGTGCCAGCAGCGATGGACAGGGGGCGAACAATATTCAGTACTTC

clone size: once
V gene: TRBV5-1
J gene: TRBJ2-5
D gene: TRBD2
CDR3 protein: CASSLGLAGVGETQYF
CDR3 DNA: TGCGCCAGCAGCTTGGGACTAGCGGGAGTGGGGGAGACCCAGTACTTC

clone size: -
V gene: TRBV6-5
J gene: TRBJ2-2
D gene: TRBD2
CDR3 protein: CASTPGGTNTGEPFF
CDR3 DNA: TGTGCCAGCACCCCGGGGGGTACGAACACCGGGGAGCCGTTTTTT

clone size: -
V gene: TRBV6-1
J gene: TRBJ2-7
D gene: -
CDR3 protein: CATGTRTFYEQYF
CDR3 DNA: TGTGCCACCGGGACAAGAACTTTCTACGAGCAGTACTTC

clone size: -
V gene: TRBV7-9
J gene: TRBJ1-2
D gene: -
CDR3 protein: CASSSIRDTPGYTF
CDR3 DNA: TGTGCCAGCAGCTCTATCCGGGACACCCCTGGCTACACCTTC

clone size: -
V gene: TRBV15
J gene: TRBJ2-2
D gene: TRBD1
CDR3 protein: CATSKGTANTGELFF
CDR3 DNA: TGTGCCACCAGCAAGGGGACAGCGAACACCGGGGAGCTGTTTTTT

clone size: -
V gene: TRBV9
J gene: TRBJ1-1
D gene: -
CDR3 protein: CASSPRRENTEAFF
CDR3 DNA: TGTGCCAGCAGCCCCCGACGGGAGAACACTGAAGCTTTCTTT

clone size: -
V gene: TRBV18
J gene: TRBJ2-1
D gene: TRBD1
CDR3 protein: CASSRQGSYNEQFF
CDR3 DNA: TGTGCCAGCTCTCGACAGGGGAGCTACAATGAGCAGTTCTTC

clone size: -
V gene: TRBV28
J gene: TRBJ1-1
D gene: TRBD1
CDR3 protein: CASSLPGQATGEAFF
CDR3 DNA: TGTGCCAGCAGTTTACCGGGACAGGCGACGGGTGAAGCTTTCTTT

clone size: -
V gene: TRBV6-5
J gene: TRBJ2-5
D gene: -
CDR3 protein: CASSVGTGLEETQYF
CDR3 DNA: TGTGCCAGCAGTGTCGGGACAGGACTAGAGGAGACCCAGTACTTC

clone size: -
V gene: TRBV18
J gene: TRBJ1-4
D gene: -
CDR3 protein: CASSPGLGAEKLFF
CDR3 DNA: TGTGCCAGCTCACCGGGACTCGGCGCTGAAAAACTGTTTTTT

clone size: -
V gene: TRBV7-2
J gene: TRBJ2-2
D gene: TRBD1
CDR3 protein: CASSRTGVGELFF
CDR3 DNA: TGTGCCAGCAGTCGGACAGGGGTCGGGGAGCTGTTTTTT

clone size: -
V gene: TRBV6-5
J gene: TRBJ2-7
D gene: TRBD2
CDR3 protein: CASTWTSGSTEQYF
CDR3 DNA: TGTGCCAGCACCTGGACTAGCGGGAGCACCGAGCAGTACTTC

clone size: -
V gene: TRBV5-1
J gene: TRBJ1-1
D gene: -
CDR3 protein: CASSPGQGNTEAFF
CDR3 DNA: TGCGCCAGCAGCCCGGGACAAGGAAACACTGAAGCTTTCTTT

clone size: -
V gene: TRBV4-3
J gene: TRBJ1-2
D gene: -
CDR3 protein: CASSQDQSRNYGYTF
CDR3 DNA: TGCGCCAGCAGCCAAGATCAGTCCCGAAACTATGGCTACACCTTC

clone size: -
V gene: TRBV9
J gene: TRBJ2-4
D gene: -
CDR3 protein: CASSVGGENIQYF
CDR3 DNA: TGTGCCAGCAGCGTAGGGGGGGAAAACATTCAGTACTTC

clone size: -
V gene: TRBV14
J gene: TRBJ2-7
D gene: -
CDR3 protein: CASSQSDRYEQYF
CDR3 DNA: TGTGCCAGCAGCCAATCCGACAGGTACGAGCAGTACTTC

clone size: -
V gene: TRBV28
J gene: TRBJ2-7
D gene: TRBD2
CDR3 protein: CASMGTISGLVSREQYF
CDR3 DNA: TGTGCCAGCATGGGGACAATTTCGGGACTAGTGTCTCGCGAGCAGTACTTC